One and the same sample provided the 28 T cell receptor beta chains below, sequenced in a study of T cells after yellow fever vaccination (dated 2019 in TCRdb). According to the study, the label for this sample's treatment or condition signals: live attenuated yellow fever vaccine strain. The protocol used for the library was 5' RACE. This sample was sequenced with an Illumina HiSeq 2500. TCRdb ran its own pipeline on the public reads, namely fastp trimming at Q25 and MiXCR clone calling, and kept in-frame beta chains. Each CDR3 protein gets just one entry, which takes the most common genes and DNA from the rows behind it. The sample table records roughly 120,000 distinct CDR3 sequences; about 6.8% of these occur just once. 2.7% of the sample lies in the top ten. The source was CD4+ T cells sorted from PBMCs, collected about 49 days after the first yellow fever vaccination. The receptors here all came from a man in his late teens or twenties who received the YFV17D yellow fever vaccine.

This clonotype was observed many times. The J gene is TRBJ1-2, the V gene TRBV5-6, with D hard to call. V lost 1 base and J 5 bases, leaving 12 bases between the germline ends. This CDR3 contains 14 residues. Per germline, CDR1 SGHDT and CDR2 YYEEEE. The CDR3 DNA sequence: TGTGCCAGCAGCTTGAAAAAGGGCTTGTATGGCTACACCTTC. It encodes CASSLKKGLYGYTF.

The sample holds many counts of this clonotype. This chain joins TRBV23-1 and TRBJ2-3; TRBD1 matches 12 bases. TRBV23-1 is treated as an ORF (open reading frame) with a function not yet certain. This CDR3 is built from 20 residues. V shed 4 bases and J 1 base; nucleotides not matched to a gene: 15. CDR3 nucleotide sequence: TGCGCCAGCAGTCCAAATCTCCGGGACAGGGGGCGCCAGGGCACAGATACGCAGTATTTT. Translated: CASSPNLRDRGRQGTDTQYF.

This clonotype was seen ten or more times. The chain carries TRBV5-1 and TRBJ1-6, with 7 bases matching TRBD1. Germline assignment: CDR1 SGHRS and CDR2 YFSETQ. V shed 4 bases, J shed 6 bases, and the junction held 4 bases outside the gene matches. The CDR3 contains 14 residues. The DNA for the CDR3 is TGCGCCAGCAGCCCGGGACAGATTAATTCACCCCTCCACTTT. It encodes CASSPGQINSPLHF.

This chain joins TRBV5-6 and TRBJ1-1; D ambiguous. This CDR3 spans 16 amino acids. Trimming cost V 0 bases and J 1 base, with 13 bases left between them. Germline V gene data show CDR1 as SGHDT and CDR2 as YYEEEE. The CDR3 sequence is CASSLGPRRANTEAFF. CDR3 DNA sequence: TGTGCCAGCAGCTTGGGGCCCCGGAGAGCGAACACTGAAGCTTTCTTT.

In its sample, this clonotype was seen many times. This sequence joins TRBV20-1 and TRBJ2-1; 16 bases line up with TRBD2. This CDR3 has 15 amino acids. CDR1 and CDR2 (germline): DFQATT, SNEGSKA (reference sequence). Trimming took 2 bases from V and 7 from J; bases not matched to a gene: 2. The CDR3 nucleotides are TGCAGTGCTAGACTGGGACTAGCGGGGGGGAATGAGCAGTTCTTC. As protein: CSARLGLAGGNEQFF.

The gene calls are TRBV19 and TRBJ1-1; D perhaps matches TRBD1 (6 bases). The germline V and J ends were trimmed by 5 bases and 5 bases, with 15 bases remaining between them. Germline V gives CDR1 LNHDA, CDR2 SQIVND (reference sequence). The CDR3 loop spans 14 amino acids. As DNA, the CDR3 is TGTGCCAGTAGTTCCGCAGGGGAGGGGACTGAAGCTTTCTTT. It translates to CASSSAGEGTEAFF.

This clonotype was counted ten times or more. The chain links TRBV15 to TRBJ1-1; D is possibly TRBD1 (6 bases). Germline CDR1 reads LNHNV; CDR2 reads YYDKDF (reference sequence). Trimming stripped 3 bases from V and 3 bases from J, with 11 bases between. There are 14 residues in the CDR3. The CDR3 region has the DNA TGTGCCACCAGCAGTTTTAAGGGGGACACTGAAGCTTTCTTT. It encodes CATSSFKGDTEAFF.

This clonotype was counted ten times or more. The chain couples TRBV6-1 to TRBJ2-6; D might be TRBD2 (5 bases). Per the germline V gene, CDR1 is MNHNS and CDR2 is SASEGT. This CDR3 is built from 16 residues. Trimming took 7 bases from V and 0 from J, leaving 13 bases between them. The DNA for the CDR3 is TGTGCCAGCATGGGAGCAGACCGCTCTGGGGCCAACGTCCTGACTTTC. Encoded protein: CASMGADRSGANVLTF.

Many counts were recorded for this clonotype. The chain joins TRBV5-1 to TRBJ2-5, with a tentative D call TRBD2 (5 bases). This CDR3 comprises 13 residues. The V end was cut by 2 bases, the J end by 1 base, with 6 bases between. CDR1 and CDR2 (germline): SGHRS, YFSETQ. The CDR3 protein is CASSFGLQETQYF. The DNA for the CDR3 is TGCGCCAGCAGCTTTGGACTCCAAGAGACCCAGTACTTC.

This clonotype has ten or more counts. The CDR3 DNA is TGTGCCAGCCAGTTTACGCTCAATCAGCCCCAGCATTTT. Translation: CASQFTLNQPQHF. This chain connects TRBV12-3 or TRBV12-4 to TRBJ1-5; D call uncertain. CDR3 length equals 13 residues. The V end was cut by 8 bases, the J end by 3 bases, with 11 bases between.

This clonotype was seen at least ten times. The J gene is TRBJ1-1, the V gene TRBV5-1, with 9 bases that match TRBD1. Germline-derived CDR1 and CDR2 are SGHRS and YFSETQ. V lost 3 bases, J lost 1 base, and 7 bases stayed unmatched. The CDR3 is 16 amino acids. CDR3 protein: CASSSTPGQGNTEAFF. Here the CDR3 DNA reads TGCGCCAGCAGCTCGACCCCGGGACAGGGGAACACTGAAGCTTTCTTT.

This clonotype showed up many times. The rearrangement joins TRBV12-3 or TRBV12-4 to TRBJ2-3; tentative D call: TRBD2 (6 bases). Trimming stripped 4 bases from V and 6 bases from J, with 17 bases between. This CDR3 has 15 amino acids. In DNA, the CDR3 is TGTGCCAGCAGTTACGGGTTTGGGGGGACGGATACGCAGTATTTT. Residues: CASSYGFGGTDTQYF.

This clonotype has a count of ten or more. The rearrangement uses TRBV19 and TRBJ1-5; no clear D gene. In germline, CDR1 is LNHDA, CDR2 SQIVND (reference sequence). The CDR3 length is 14 residues. Trimming pared 3 bases from V and 3 bases from J, leaving 9 bases between. CDR3 amino acids: CASSMSVNNQPQHF. CDR3 DNA sequence: TGTGCCAGTAGTATGTCGGTGAACAATCAGCCCCAGCATTTT.

This chain connects TRBV18 to TRBJ1-2, with 7 bases aligning to TRBD1. The CDR3 spans 15 residues. J was trimmed by 1 base and V by 4 bases; bases with no gene match: 6. Germline V lookup: CDR1 KGHSH, CDR2 LQKENI. This chain's CDR3 is CASSQGATINYGYTF. Written as DNA, the CDR3 is TGTGCCAGCTCACAGGGGGCTACGATTAACTATGGCTACACCTTC. Full variable domain (outside the CDR3, taken from reference TRBV18 and TRBJ1-2): NAGVMQNPRHLVRRRGQEARLRCSPMKGHSHVYWYRQLPEEGLKFMVYLQKENIIDESGMPKERFSAEFPKEGPSILRIQQVVRGDSAAYFCASSQGATINYGYTFGSGTRLTVV.

This clonotype was counted ten times or more. The chain uses TRBV5-8 and TRBJ1-4, with 8 positions matching TRBD1. Germline values: CDR1 SGHTS, CDR2 YDEGEE. The CDR3 runs to 17 residues. V lost 6 bases, J lost 3 bases, and 13 bases stayed unmatched. The CDR3 loop is CASTLNSQGAPNEKLFF. The CDR3 DNA follows: TGTGCCAGCACGCTTAACTCGCAGGGGGCCCCTAATGAAAAACTGTTTTTT. The variable domain in full, completed from reference TRBV5-8 and TRBJ1-4, reads EAGVTQSPTHLIKTRGQQATLRCSPISGHTSVYWYQQALGLGLQFLLWYDEGEERNRGNFPPRFSGRQFPNYSSELNVNALELEDSALYLCASTLNSQGAPNEKLFFGSGTQLSVL.

This clonotype came up many times. The gene calls are TRBV29-1 and TRBJ2-7; TRBD1 is a possible D gene (6 bases). There are 13 residues in the CDR3. V shed 7 bases and J shed 5 bases, with 18 bases lying between them. From germline, CDR1 is SQVTM and CDR2 ANQGSEA. Here the CDR3 reads CSAGGPRDNEQYF. The CDR3 DNA is TGCAGCGCTGGGGGCCCCCGCGATAACGAGCAGTACTTC.

This clonotype has only a few counts. V and J are TRBV19 and TRBJ2-2; perhaps TRBD1 as D (5 bases). CDR1 is LNHDA, CDR2 SQIVND, per germline (reference sequence). V was pared by 10 bases and J by 3 bases, with 18 bases between. The CDR3 contains 15 residues. The CDR3 loop reads CATHSTEAYTGELFF. In nucleotides, the CDR3 is TGTGCCACCCACTCGACAGAAGCGTACACCGGGGAGCTGTTTTTT.

In its sample, this clonotype was seen many times. The V and J genes are TRBV28 and TRBJ2-5; 8 bases agree with TRBD1. The junction had 7 bases not matched to a gene; V was cut back by 5 bases and J by 5 bases. CDR3 length: 14 amino acids. Germline CDR1 reads MDHEN; CDR2 reads SYDVKM. In DNA form, the CDR3 reads TGTGCCAGCAGTACGGGACAGGTGGAGGAGACCCAGTACTTC. This encodes CASSTGQVEETQYF.

This clonotype was seen many times. The chain uses TRBV5-1 and TRBJ2-5, with no clear D. In germline, CDR1 is SGHRS, CDR2 YFSETQ. The V gene lost 2 bases and the J gene lost 1 base, with 9 bases spanning the gap. CDR3 length: 14 residues. CDR3 residues: CASSFFGPQETQYF. The CDR3 DNA sequence: TGCGCCAGCAGCTTTTTTGGACCCCAAGAGACCCAGTACTTC.

This clonotype appeared a few times. This chain links TRBV25-1 with TRBJ1-5; possible D gene TRBD1, 6 bases. Trimming left V 2 bases short and J 6 bases short, with 11 bases between. CDR3 size: 14 residues. Germline CDR1 MGHDK, CDR2 SYGVNS. For the CDR3, the DNA is TGTGCCAGCAGTGAACCAGGGGCTCCTCAGCCCCAGCATTTT. This sequence encodes CASSEPGAPQPQHF.

This sequence joins TRBV5-1 and TRBJ1-1, with 11 bases matching TRBD1. The ends lost 4 bases at V and 0 bases at J; junction bases unmatched: 8. CDR1 SGHRS and CDR2 YFSETQ come from the germline V gene. CDR3 size: 17 residues. CDR3 nucleotide sequence: TGCGCCAGCAGCCCCGGGACAGGGGGTAACATGAACACTGAAGCTTTCTTT. Residues: CASSPGTGGNMNTEAFF.

Many counts were recorded for this clonotype. CDR3 residues: CASSQGRDNSPLHF. CDR3 nucleotide sequence: TGTGCCAGCAGCCAAGGCAGAGATAATTCACCCCTCCACTTT. The rearrangement joins TRBV14 to TRBJ1-6, with unresolved D. CDR1 is SGHDN and CDR2 is FVKESK in the germline V gene. Trimming pared 1 base from V and 5 bases from J, leaving 6 bases between. The CDR3 is 14 residues long.

This clonotype was found many times. The V call is TRBV5-1, the J call TRBJ2-7, with 7 nucleotides matching TRBD2. CDR3 length: 16 residues. With 3 bases clipped from V and 2 bases from J, the junction kept 11 bases outside the gene matches. Germline lookup yields CDR1 SGHRS and CDR2 YFSETQ. CDR3 region: CASSSRGGGLTYEQYF. The CDR3, as DNA: TGCGCCAGCAGCTCCCGTGGGGGGGGATTAACCTACGAGCAGTACTTC.

This clonotype was detected ten times or more. The genes are TRBV5-1 and TRBJ2-3; D tentatively fits TRBD1 or TRBD2 (5 bases each). Deletions cut 0 bases from V and 10 bases from J, with 12 bases between. The germline CDR1 and CDR2 sequences are SGHRS and YFSETQ. CDR3 length: 13 residues. CDR3 nucleotide sequence: TGCGCCAGCAGCTTGGCCGGGACCGATGCGCAGTATTTT. Its translation: CASSLAGTDAQYF.

This clonotype was seen at least ten times. This rearrangement joins TRBV7-9 to TRBJ2-5, with D perhaps assigned TRBD1 or TRBD2 (5 bases each). From germline, CDR1 is SEHNR and CDR2 FQNEAQ (reference sequence). The CDR3 is 14 amino acids. The V and J ends lost 5 bases and 2 bases respectively, with 12 bases between them. The CDR3 nucleotides are TGTGCCAGCAGCCTCATGGGGGAACAAGAGACCCAGTACTTC. Protein sequence: CASSLMGEQETQYF.

This clonotype turned up a few times. This rearrangement joins TRBV20-1 to TRBJ1-2; TRBD1 is a possible D gene (5 bases). The CDR3 spans 12 residues. The V and J ends lost 3 bases and 5 bases respectively, with 10 bases between them. The V gene's germline CDR1 is DFQATT and CDR2 SNEGSKA (reference sequence). DNA for the CDR3: TGCAGTGCTAGTGAGACAGTGTATGGCTACACCTTC. It is translated as CSASETVYGYTF.

In the case of this clonotype: An end of the junction does not agree with germline; a read error may underlie this. The rearrangement uses TRBV18 and TRBJ1-4; the match to TRBD1 covers 7 bases. In germline, CDR1 is KGHSH, CDR2 LQKENI. This CDR3 is built from 16 residues. CDR3 coding DNA: TGTGCCAGCTCACCCTTCGACAGGGCAACTAATGAAAACCTGTTTTTT. Protein product: CASSPFDRATNENLFF.

The chain employs TRBV5-5 and TRBJ2-7; perhaps TRBD2 as D (6 bases). This CDR3 contains 13 residues. The ends were cut back, 8 bases at V and 6 bases at J, with 18 bases in the middle. Germline CDR1 SGHKS, CDR2 YYEKEE (reference sequence). CDR3 nucleotide sequence: TGTGCCAGGGGGACTGGTCACCTCTGCGAGCAGTACTTC. Translation gives CARGTGHLCEQYF.